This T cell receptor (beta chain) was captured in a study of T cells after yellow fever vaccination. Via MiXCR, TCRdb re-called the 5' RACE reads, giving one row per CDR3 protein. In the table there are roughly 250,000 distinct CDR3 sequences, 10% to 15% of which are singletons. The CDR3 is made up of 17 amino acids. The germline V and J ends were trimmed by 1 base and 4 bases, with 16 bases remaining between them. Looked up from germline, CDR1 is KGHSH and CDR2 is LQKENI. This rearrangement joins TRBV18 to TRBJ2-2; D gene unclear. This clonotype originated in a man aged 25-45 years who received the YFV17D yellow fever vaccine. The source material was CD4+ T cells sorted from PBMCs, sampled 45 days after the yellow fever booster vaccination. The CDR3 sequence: CASSPLLRATSTGELFF. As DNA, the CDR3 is TGTGCCAGCTCACCACTGCTCCGGGCGACATCCACCGGGGAGCTGTTTTTT. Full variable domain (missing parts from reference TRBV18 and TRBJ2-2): NAGVMQNPRHLVRRRGQEARLRCSPMKGHSHVYWYRQLPEEGLKFMVYLQKENIIDESGMPKERFSAEFPKEGPSILRIQQVVRGDSAAYFCASSPLLRATSTGELFFGEGSRLTVL.